The sequence of this T cell receptor beta chain was determined in a study of shared clonotypes between healthy human individuals (dated by TCRdb to between 2020 and 2021). Broadly, across the study: The cohort included three men and a couple of women between 18 and 49 years of age. For each donor, three plates each were used for CD4 naive and CD4 memory, two plates were used for CD8 naive, and one plate was used for CD8 memory. Different laboratories and diverse techniques were used to prepare libraries and sequence TCR repertoires, to increase sequencing depth and limit assay-specific biases. Each donor's leukapheresis produced roughly between roughly 0.94 and 9.5 billion PBMCs. The study deeply sequenced blood TCR repertoires of five healthy adults to estimate repertoire size and the extent of clonotype sharing between individuals.

Sequences GTSNPN (CDR1) and SVGIG (CDR2) are obtained from the germline V gene (reference sequence). Trimmed from V: 4 bases; trimmed from J: 9 bases; junction bases lacking a gene match: 7. CDR3 length: 14 amino acids, cysteine to phenylalanine. CDR3 DNA only is kept here, 42 bases in frame from base 1. For the CD8 naive samples, CD45RO-negative cells were positively selected for CCR7, yielding a CD45RA+CCR7+ population from which TemRA cells were excluded. The donors were healthy, HIV-negative adults with no recently reported acute infections or vaccinations. Every donor was a Caucasian adult living in Nashville, Tennessee, USA. Blood was obtained by leukapheresis, after which PBMCs were separated by Ficoll-Histopaque density gradient centrifugation and cryopreserved in liquid nitrogen vapor phase. Analytical flow cytometry was used to check the purity and quantity of every magnetically sorted T cell population. Each sorted fraction had its genomic DNA isolated and then quantified by UV absorbance on a Nanodrop 2000c.

General study outcomes and caveats: Only blood was sampled, and tissue TCR repertoires likely differ from those in blood. Estimated clonotype richness was generally larger for naive than for memory subsets. Because the study included only a small number of donors, the genetic and exposure-history diversity represented was limited. Pairwise subsampling led to the expectation that sequencing depth would affect the degree of clonotype sharing among donors. Compared with non-shared clonotypes, the clonotypes found in all four sorted-subset donors had higher generation probabilities. When several donors were compared, the shared fraction of clonotypes was 5% to 6.5% for naive CD4, around 4% for naive CD8, more than 2% for memory CD4, and less than 0.45% for memory CD8. Rarefaction of sorted-subset datasets indicated incomplete sequencing despite the large sequencing depth.

TCR CDR3 regions were amplified from genomic DNA by multiplex PCR using the deep immunoSEQ assay. Extracted genomic DNA from each cell subset was spread evenly across all wells of several immunoSEQ 96-well plates, with each plate serving as a replicate. Each replicate PCR for sorted subsets received 200 ng genomic DNA, equal to about 30,000 T cell genomes. The purified libraries were quantified using a Qubit 3.0 fluorometer, sized with a Bioanalyzer 2100, and then quantified again using the KAPA Library Quantification kit. Each immunoSEQ 96-well plate was sequenced on its own single-read 150-cycle Illumina NextSeq 550 flow cell. In the source study's methods: Because only junctional sequences without quality scores were contained in the immunoSEQ output, filtering matching that applied to full-length reads could not be performed. To assign V/J genes and CDR3, sequences were annotated using PyIR, a Python wrapper for IgBLAST v1.9, with IMGT germline references. Reads were filtered out if the reads had weak V/J assignments (E-value above 1e-6), no CDR3, stop codons, out-of-frame junctions, or ambiguous translated residues. A V3J clonotype was defined by an identical inferred V gene, J gene, and CDR3 amino acid sequence. The percentage overlap between two repertoires was calculated by dividing the number of shared unique clonotypes by the size of the smaller repertoire. Richness of each repertoire was evaluated using RTK rarefaction, the Chao1 estimator, and Recon v2.1 estimates of unobserved clonotypes. Generation probabilities for all TCRbeta clonotypes obtained by the gDNA method from a few donors were computed using OLGA. The immuneACCESS repertoire file appears here via TCRdb, limited to in-frame rearrangements. These files lack a portion of the clones; in checked studies, under half of the deficit traces to unresolved V genes, and the cause of the others is not known. Clone size and V and J calls were adopted from that table, with D and trimming inferred from the DNA. The sample yields around 2,000,000 clones; about 95% were counted once. The leading ten clones occupy 1.2% of the sample.

As for this clone: The antigen this receptor binds is unknown. Base qualities are not provided; no much larger clone lies one nucleotide away.

This clonotype originated in a man between 18 and 35 years old in good health. The specimen sequenced was naive CD8+ T cells sorted from blood. The cell subset or site label, read with the paper, signifies: CD45RA+CCR7+. The rearranged segments are TRBV30 and TRBJ2-1; 12 bases in between match TRBD1. The CDR3 has the sequence CAWTPGQGASEQFF. In nucleotides, the sequence is TGTGCCTGGACCCCGGGACAGGGGGCCAGTGAGCAGTTCTTC.